Listed below are T cell receptor beta chains from one sample, sequenced in a study of post-analysis software for immune sequencing data. TCRdb called the PCR reads again in MiXCR, with one record for every CDR3 protein. The sample holds about 200,000 distinct CDR3 sequences, over 25% seen once. Sequencing input: blood. Receptor source: a girl aged 2 to 17 with multiple sclerosis. Both conserved end residues are part of each CDR3. A D gene is named only where the DNA matches it firmly. Clone size is shown for a subset of rows, as once, few, many or a class of expanded clone.

TRBV28,NA,few,TRBJ1-1,CASGGGPGTEAFF,TGTGCCAGCGGGGGGGGGCCCGGCACTGAAGCTTTCTTT
TRBV29-1,TRBD1,few,TRBJ1-2,CNVSLQGSGYTF,TGCAACGTCAGTTTACAGGGGAGTGGCTACACCTTC
TRBV11-2,TRBD1,NA,TRBJ1-1,CASSIGQGRSEAFF,TGTGCCAGCAGCATCGGACAGGGCCGGTCCGAAGCTTTCTTT
TRBV20-1,NA,NA,TRBJ2-7,CSARRPDRNYEQYF,TGCAGTGCTAGGCGCCCCGACAGGAACTACGAGCAGTACTTC
TRBV4-1,NA,once,TRBJ2-3,CASSLGGWADTQYF,TGCGCCAGCAGCCTCGGCGGCTGGGCAGATACGCAGTATTTT
TRBV28,NA,few,TRBJ1-5,CASSGRVYSNQPQHF,TGTGCCAGCAGTGGGAGGGTTTATAGCAATCAGCCCCAGCATTTT
TRBV7-2,TRBD2,NA,TRBJ2-2,CASSPRLGIGLDLGKLFF,TGTGCCAGCAGCCCCCGGCTGGGGATAGGACTAGACCTAGGCAAGCTGTTTTTT
TRBV6-2/TRBV6-3,TRBD2,many,TRBJ2-1,CATLWTRPFF,TGTGCCACCCTTTGGACTAGGCCGTTCTTC
TRBV4-1,NA,NA,TRBJ2-3,CASRPLMSGTPTSTDTQYF,TGCGCCAGCAGACCGCTCATGTCAGGGACTCCGACTAGCACAGATACGCAGTATTTT
TRBV2,TRBD1,NA,TRBJ2-3,CASSESVRGPSDTQYF,TGTGCCAGCAGCGAGAGCGTCAGGGGGCCGTCAGATACGCAGTATTTT
TRBV28,NA,NA,TRBJ2-5,CASSASENEQYF,TGTGCCAGCAGTGCTAGCGAAAATGAGCAGTACTTC
TRBV18,NA,NA,TRBJ1-1,CASSPSDRAFF,TGTGCCAGCTCACCGAGTGATAGGGCGTTCTTT
TRBV6-4,NA,NA,TRBJ1-5,CAKTKGPASNQPQHF,TGTGCCAAAACCAAGGGACCGGCGAGCAATCAGCCCCAGCATTTT
TRBV5-1,TRBD1,few,TRBJ2-5,CASSWGQGPETQYF,TGCGCCAGCAGCTGGGGACAGGGCCCCGAGACCCAGTACTTC
TRBV7-9,TRBD2,many,TRBJ2-1,CASSYSRGTSGYNEQFF,TGTGCCAGCAGCTATAGTAGGGGGACTAGCGGGTACAATGAGCAGTTCTTC
TRBV9,TRBD2,many,TRBJ2-1,CASSQRGSYNEQFF,TGTGCCAGCAGCCAGCGGGGAAGCTACAATGAGCAGTTCTTC
TRBV20-1,NA,NA,TRBJ2-1,CRARDLSRGLGDEQFF,TGCCGTGCTAGAGATCTAAGTCGGGGGTTGGGCGATGAGCAGTTCTTC
TRBV6-5,NA,many,TRBJ2-5,CASKPYGEETQYF,TGTGCCAGCAAACCTTACGGGGAAGAGACCCAGTACTTC
TRBV5-1,NA,NA,TRBJ1-1,CASSPQGGGNTEAFF,TGCGCCAGCAGCCCCCAAGGCGGGGGAAACACTGAAGCTTTCTTT
TRBV18,NA,few,TRBJ1-6,CASSAGVFDNSPLHF,TGTGCCAGCTCGGCAGGGGTCTTCGATAATTCACCCCTCCACTTT
TRBV29-1,TRBD2,many,TRBJ2-3,CSVVGTTQGTDTQYF,TGCAGCGTTGTGGGGACTACCCAGGGCACAGATACGCAGTATTTT
TRBV15,NA,NA,TRBJ2-1,CATSRAASDEQFF,TGTGCCACCAGCAGAGCAGCTAGCGATGAGCAGTTCTTC
TRBV3-1,TRBD2,many,TRBJ2-7,CASRPSGLSYEQYF,TGTGCCAGCAGGCCTAGCGGCCTCTCCTACGAGCAGTACTTC
TRBV5-1,TRBD2,NA,TRBJ2-1,CASSLTGGPNKWQFF,TGCGCCAGCAGCTTAACGGGGGGACCGAACAAATGGCAGTTCTTC
TRBV28,TRBD1,NA,TRBJ1-5,CASSTHTGEGQPQHF,TGTGCCAGCAGCACACATACAGGGGAAGGCCAGCCCCAGCATTTT